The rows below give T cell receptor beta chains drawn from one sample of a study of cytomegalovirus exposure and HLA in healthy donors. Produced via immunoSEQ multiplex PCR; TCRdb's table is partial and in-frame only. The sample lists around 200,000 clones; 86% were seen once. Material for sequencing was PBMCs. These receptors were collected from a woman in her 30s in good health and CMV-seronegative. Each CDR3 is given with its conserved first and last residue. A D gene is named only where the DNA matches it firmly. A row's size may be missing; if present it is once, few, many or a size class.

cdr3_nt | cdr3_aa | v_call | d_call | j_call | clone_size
TGTGCCAGTAGTCCCCAACAGGGGTACATCAACGAGCAGTACTTC | CASSPQQGYINEQYF | TRBV19 | TRBD1 | TRBJ2-7 | once
TGTGCCAGCAGCCACAGAAGTTCGGGAGAAGGCGAGCAGTACTTC | CASSHRSSGEGEQYF | TRBV9 | - | TRBJ2-7 | -
TGTGCCAGCAGCGCCCTAGCGGGAGGGACCTACGAGCAGTACTTC | CASSALAGGTYEQYF | TRBV9 | TRBD2 | TRBJ2-7 | -
TGCGCCAGCAGCCTGGGACAGGGGAGTTTCCTTGTCAACGAGCAGTACTTC | CASSLGQGSFLVNEQYF | TRBV5-1 | TRBD1 | TRBJ2-7 | few
TGTGCCATCAGTGAGTCAAGGGGGAGGGCCTACAATGAGCAGTTCTTC | CAISESRGRAYNEQFF | TRBV10-3 | - | TRBJ2-1 | -
TGTGCCAGCAGCTCTCAGGGATACGAGCAGTACTTC | CASSSQGYEQYF | TRBV11-2 | - | TRBJ2-7 | -
TGTGCCAGCAGTTCCGGGGGTAGCTCCTACAATGAGCAGTTCTTC | CASSSGGSSYNEQFF | TRBV27 | - | TRBJ2-1 | -
TGTGCCAGCAGCTGGGGGACAGCCACGGGCACTGAAGCTTTCTTT | CASSWGTATGTEAFF | TRBV5-6 | TRBD1 | TRBJ1-1 | -
TGTGCCAGCCGAACCCGCGGGGCAGGCTCGTACGAGCAGTACTTC | CASRTRGAGSYEQYF | TRBV2 | - | TRBJ2-7 | -
TGTGCCAGCAGCCGAGGCTGGACAGGAAGGAATGAGCAGTTCTTC | CASSRGWTGRNEQFF | TRBV5-4 | TRBD1 | TRBJ2-1 | -
TGTGCCAGCAGCGCAACAACCCCAGGGGCTTTCTTT | CASSATTPGAFF | TRBV6-1 | - | TRBJ1-1 | -
TGTACCACCTTAGGACAGGAGTGGTCTGAAGCTTTCTTT | CTTLGQEWSEAFF | TRBV6-1 | TRBD1 | TRBJ1-1 | -
TGTGCCAGCAGTTACTCGAGAGGGTCCGGGGAGCTGTTTTTT | CASSYSRGSGELFF | TRBV6-6 | - | TRBJ2-2 | once
TGTGCCACCCACCCGACGGGGACAGGGGTCGCCTACGAGCAGTACTTC | CATHPTGTGVAYEQYF | TRBV28 | TRBD1 | TRBJ2-7 | -
TGTGCCAGCAGCTTAGATGGCGGGTTCGCCGGGGAGCTGTTTTTT | CASSLDGGFAGELFF | TRBV11-2 | - | TRBJ2-2 | -
TGTGCCAGCGTTCCGCTGGGTACGGGTCGCACAGAGACCCAGTACTTC | CASVPLGTGRTETQYF | TRBV6-7 | - | TRBJ2-5 | -
TGTGCCAGTAGGCCAACCGGGACAGGGGGAAGATACGAGCAGTACTTC | CASRPTGTGGRYEQYF | TRBV19 | TRBD1 | TRBJ2-7 | -
TGTGCCAGCAGTCGTGGACCGGGGGAATACAATGAGCAGTTCTTC | CASSRGPGEYNEQFF | TRBV5-4 | - | TRBJ2-1 | -